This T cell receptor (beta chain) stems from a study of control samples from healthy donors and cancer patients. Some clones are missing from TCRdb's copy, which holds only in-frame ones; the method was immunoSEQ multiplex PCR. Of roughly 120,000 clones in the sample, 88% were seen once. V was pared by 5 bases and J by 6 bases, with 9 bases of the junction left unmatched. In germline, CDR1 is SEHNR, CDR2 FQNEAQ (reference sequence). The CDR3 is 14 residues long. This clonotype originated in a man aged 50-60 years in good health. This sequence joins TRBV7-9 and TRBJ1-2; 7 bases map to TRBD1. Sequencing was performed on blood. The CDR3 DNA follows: TGTGCCAGCAGCCCGGGGACAGCCAGAGATGGCTACACCTTC. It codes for CASSPGTARDGYTF.